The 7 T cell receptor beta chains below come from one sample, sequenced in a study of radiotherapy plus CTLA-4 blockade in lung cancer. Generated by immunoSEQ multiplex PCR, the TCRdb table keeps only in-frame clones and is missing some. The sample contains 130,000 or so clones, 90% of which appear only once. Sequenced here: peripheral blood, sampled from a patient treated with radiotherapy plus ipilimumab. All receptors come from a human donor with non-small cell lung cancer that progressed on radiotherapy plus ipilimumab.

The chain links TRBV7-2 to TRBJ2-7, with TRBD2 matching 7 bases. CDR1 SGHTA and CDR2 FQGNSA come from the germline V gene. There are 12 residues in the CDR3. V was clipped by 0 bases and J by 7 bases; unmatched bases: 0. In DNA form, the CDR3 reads TGTGCCAGCAGCTTAGCCGGGGGGGAGCAGTACTTC. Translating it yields CASSLAGGEQYF.

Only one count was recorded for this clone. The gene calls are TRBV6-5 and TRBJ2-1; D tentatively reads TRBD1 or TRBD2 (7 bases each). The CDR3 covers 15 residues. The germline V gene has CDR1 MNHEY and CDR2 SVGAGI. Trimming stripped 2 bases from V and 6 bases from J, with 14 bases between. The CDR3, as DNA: TGTGCCAGCAGTTACCAGGGGGGGGTTGGCAATGAGCAGTTCTTC. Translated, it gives CASSYQGGVGNEQFF.

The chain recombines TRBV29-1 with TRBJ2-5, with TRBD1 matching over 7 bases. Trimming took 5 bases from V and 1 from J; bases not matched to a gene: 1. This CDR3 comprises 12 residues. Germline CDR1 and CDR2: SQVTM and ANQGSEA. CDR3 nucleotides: TGCAGCGTTTCAGGGGGCCAAGAGACCCAGTACTTC. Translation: CSVSGGQETQYF.

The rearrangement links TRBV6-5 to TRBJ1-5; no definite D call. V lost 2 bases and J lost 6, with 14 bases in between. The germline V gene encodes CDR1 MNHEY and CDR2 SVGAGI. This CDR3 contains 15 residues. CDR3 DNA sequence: TGTGCCAGCAGTTACGGCTCCCCCCCTGGTCAGCCCCAGCATTTT. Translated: CASSYGSPPGQPQHF.

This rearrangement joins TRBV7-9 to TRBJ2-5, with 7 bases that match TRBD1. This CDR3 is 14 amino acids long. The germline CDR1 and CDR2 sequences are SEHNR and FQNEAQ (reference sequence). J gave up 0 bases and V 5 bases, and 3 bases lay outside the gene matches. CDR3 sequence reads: CASSGQAHQETQYF. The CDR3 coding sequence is TGTGCCAGCAGCGGACAGGCCCACCAAGAGACCCAGTACTTC.

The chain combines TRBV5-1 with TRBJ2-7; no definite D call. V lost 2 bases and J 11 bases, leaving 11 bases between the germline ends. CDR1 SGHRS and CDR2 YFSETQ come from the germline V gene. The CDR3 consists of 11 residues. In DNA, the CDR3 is TGCGCCAGCAGCTTTAATTGGCGCGAGTACTTC. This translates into CASSFNWREYF. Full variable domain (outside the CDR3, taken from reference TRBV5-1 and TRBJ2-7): KAGVTQTPRYLIKTRGQQVTLSCSPISGHRSVSWYQQTPGQGLQFLFEYFSETQRNKGNFPGRFSGRQFSNSRSEMNVSTLELGDSALYLCASSFNWREYFGPGTRLTVT.

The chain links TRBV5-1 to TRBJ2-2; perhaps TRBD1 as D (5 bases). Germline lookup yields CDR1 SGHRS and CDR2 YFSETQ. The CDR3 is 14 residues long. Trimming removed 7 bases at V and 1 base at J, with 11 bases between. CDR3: CASGSTVNTGELFF. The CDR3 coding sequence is TGCGCCAGCGGATCGACAGTGAACACCGGGGAGCTGTTTTTT. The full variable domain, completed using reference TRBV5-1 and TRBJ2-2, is KAGVTQTPRYLIKTRGQQVTLSCSPISGHRSVSWYQQTPGQGLQFLFEYFSETQRNKGNFPGRFSGRQFSNSRSEMNVSTLELGDSALYLCASGSTVNTGELFFGEGSRLTVL.